Listed below are T cell receptor beta chains from one sample, sequenced in a study of T cell responses to AZD1222 COVID-19 vaccine. Sequencing used immunoSEQ multiplex PCR; TCRdb keeps in-frame clones, though not all of them. The sample comprises about 150,000 clones, around 90% of which are singletons, and more than 1.3% rests with the top ten. The specimen was peripheral blood, collected on day 0 of AZD1222 vaccination. The receptors here all came from an adult in good health. Each CDR3 is given with its conserved first and last residue.

j_gene,v_gene,CDR3aa
TRBJ1-5,TRBV16,CASSQGTGPKPQHF
TRBJ1-2,TRBV5-1,CASSLDVGANYGYTF
TRBJ1-5,TRBV6-2/TRBV6-3,CASSYRFNQPQHF
TRBJ2-2,TRBV12-3/TRBV12-4,CASGSHTGELFF
TRBJ2-7,TRBV11-2,CASSIKLLAGAYEQYF
TRBJ1-6,TRBV4-1,CASSQDARQSRSYNSPLHF
TRBJ1-5,TRBV27,CASSLKVGQPQHF
TRBJ1-2,TRBV2,CASRDGTAYGYTF
TRBJ2-5,TRBV13,CASSFRQGRGETQYF
TRBJ1-1,TRBV5-6,CATQQWGSSTEAFF
TRBJ1-5,TRBV5-6,CASTNWGGGNQPQHF
TRBJ2-3,TRBV19,CASSWAAADTQYF
TRBJ2-2,TRBV7-3,CASGQTNTGELFF
TRBJ2-5,TRBV28,CASSLWGPTTSGSGETQYF
TRBJ1-1,TRBV18,CASSPGGTGRNTEAFF
TRBJ1-1,TRBV4-3,CASSQDGAGTSTEAFF
TRBJ1-3,TRBV18,CASSPGGSAGNTIYF
TRBJ2-7,TRBV6-4,CASSSPNRERDFHEQYF
TRBJ2-5,TRBV4-2,CASSQGLAVETQYF
TRBJ2-3,TRBV24-1,CATEREFPLTQYF
TRBJ1-6,TRBV29-1,CSVGDRGNSPLHF
TRBJ2-5,TRBV28,CASNGRETQYF
TRBJ1-3,TRBV6-1,CASSVSRRARGNTIYF
TRBJ1-2,TRBV7-3,CASSLTEGLPYGYTF
TRBJ2-7,TRBV28,CASSAIGAGIYEQYF
TRBJ1-2,TRBV6-6,CASSPTDRGNYGYTF
TRBJ1-1,TRBV5-6,CASSLGTEAFF
TRBJ2-5,TRBV5-1,CASSLGQGYETQYF
TRBJ2-6,TRBV7-8,CASSPWTGGISGANVLTF
TRBJ1-2,TRBV6-5,CASSMGILYGYTF
TRBJ2-2,TRBV29-1,CSVGTSGVSGELFF
TRBJ2-3,TRBV19,CASSIGLTIPTDTQYF
TRBJ2-7,TRBV20-1,CSARDLPGQYF
TRBJ2-7,TRBV9,CASSVGDGSYEQYF
TRBJ2-1,TRBV27,CASSSPPRLAGSHNEQFF
TRBJ1-1,TRBV9,CASSPRGPNTEAFF
TRBJ2-7,TRBV5-1,CASSLDRATYEQYF
TRBJ2-7,TRBV4-2,CASSISGTEIPYEQYF
TRBJ2-3,TRBV10-3,CAISWTSGSADTQYF
TRBJ1-2,TRBV6-1,CASSEAGGYTF
TRBJ2-5,TRBV15,CATSRELTDSYQGTQYF
TRBJ2-1,TRBV14,CASSQDRRRQSYNEQFF
TRBJ2-7,TRBV29-1,CSVQGGVTYEQYF
TRBJ1-6,TRBV12-3/TRBV12-4,CASSLSRGSPLHF
TRBJ1-5,TRBV6-6,CASTELGGGQPQHF
TRBJ2-7,TRBV3-1/TRBV3-2,CASSSQGRLPYYEQYF
TRBJ2-3,TRBV9,CASSALHRGGTDTQYF
TRBJ1-6,TRBV5-1,CASSLVDRVRGFYNSPLHF
TRBJ1-1,TRBV4-3,CASSPGGQLYEAFF
TRBJ2-3,TRBV19,CASSNRGPPDTQYF
TRBJ1-2,TRBV4-1,CASSQELEGEHYGYTF
TRBJ1-1,TRBV5-1,CASSGGQLNTEAFF
TRBJ2-5,TRBV5-3,CARSLRQGRETQYF
TRBJ1-2,TRBV5-4,CASTSQGAYGYTF
TRBJ2-7,TRBV6-5,CASSALAGDYEQYF
TRBJ2-7,TRBV6-5,CASSYTGTGVYEQYF